Sequencing of this T cell receptor (beta chain) was carried out in a study of blood T cells in healthy people across ages. Through a sample-barcoded 5' primer and a J-beta primer mix, a second PCR was run for roughly 6 to 12 cycles. Every single cDNA molecule received a tag from a template-switch adaptor with 12 random nucleotides. One entry per CDR3 protein results from TCRdb running MiXCR on the 5' RACE reads. Altogether about 290,000 distinct CDR3 sequences are present, less than 30% being singletons, with the ten largest covering roughly 28%. The study's findings and limits: PBMCs went unsorted, and a conclusive naive versus antigen-experienced comparison was therefore prevented.

This clonotype was found many times. Its antigen is unknown. Germline V gives CDR1 MDHEN, CDR2 SYDVKM. Trimming pared 4 bases from V and 2 bases from J, leaving 18 bases between. The CDR3 totals 16 residues. The receptor's source is a woman in her 70s in good health. The chain combines TRBV28 with TRBJ2-7; D is perhaps TRBD1 (6 bases). Sequencing used blood. CDR3 sequence reads: CASSSRIGTSPYEQYF. CDR3 in DNA: TGTGCCAGCAGTTCCCGGATAGGGACAAGTCCCTACGAGCAGTACTTC.